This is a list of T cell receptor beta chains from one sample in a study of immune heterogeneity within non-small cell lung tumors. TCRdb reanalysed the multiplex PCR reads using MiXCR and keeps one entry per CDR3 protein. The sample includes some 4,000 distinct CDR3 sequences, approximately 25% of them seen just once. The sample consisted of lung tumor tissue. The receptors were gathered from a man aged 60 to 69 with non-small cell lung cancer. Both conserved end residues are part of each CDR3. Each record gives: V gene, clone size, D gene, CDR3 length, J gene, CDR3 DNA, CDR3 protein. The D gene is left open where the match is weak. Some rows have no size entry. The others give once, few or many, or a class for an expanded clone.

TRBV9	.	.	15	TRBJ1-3	TGTGCCAGCAGCGTAGATCTTGGTTCTGGAAACACCATATATTTT	CASSVDLGSGNTIYF
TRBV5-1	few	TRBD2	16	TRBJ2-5	TGCGCCAGCAGCTTTGGACTAGTGGGTATAAAAGAGACCCAGTACTTC	CASSFGLVGIKETQYF
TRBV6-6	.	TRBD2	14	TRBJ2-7	TGTGCCAGCAGTTACGGGGGGGGGTCCTACGAGCAGTACTTC	CASSYGGGSYEQYF
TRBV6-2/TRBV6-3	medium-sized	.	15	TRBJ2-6	TGTGCCAGCAGTTACCTGGAATCTGGGGCCAACGTCCTGACTTTC	CASSYLESGANVLTF
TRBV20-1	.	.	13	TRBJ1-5	TGCAGTGCTAGAGGGGACGAAGGGTGGCCCCAGCATTTT	CSARGDEGWPQHF
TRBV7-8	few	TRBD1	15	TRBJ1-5	TGTGCCAGCAGCCGGGGACAGGGGAGCAATCAGCCCCAGCATTTT	CASSRGQGSNQPQHF
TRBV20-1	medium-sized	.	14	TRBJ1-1	TGCAGTGCCTCACCCGGGATCGGGGACACTGAAGCTTTCTTT	CSASPGIGDTEAFF
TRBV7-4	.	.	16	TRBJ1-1	TGTGCCAGCAGCTTAAAGTTCCGGTGTGAGAACACTGAAGCTTTCTTT	CASSLKFRCENTEAFF
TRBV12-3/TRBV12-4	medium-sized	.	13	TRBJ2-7	TGTGCCAGCAGTTTAGGAAACCTAAGCGAGCAGTACTTC	CASSLGNLSEQYF
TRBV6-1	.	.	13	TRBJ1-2	TGTGCCAGCAGACCGGTAGCTAACTATGGCTACACCTTC	CASRPVANYGYTF
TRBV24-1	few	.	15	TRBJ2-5	TGTGCCACCAGTGATTTGGGGGAACCCTGGGGGACCCAGTACTTC	CATSDLGEPWGTQYF
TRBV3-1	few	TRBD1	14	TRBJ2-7	TGTGCCAGCAGCCCGGGACAGGCCTCTATCAAGCAGTACTTC	CASSPGQASIKQYF
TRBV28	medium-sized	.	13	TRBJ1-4	TGTGCCAGCAGTCCAACGTGGGGGGAAAAACTGTTTTTT	CASSPTWGEKLFF
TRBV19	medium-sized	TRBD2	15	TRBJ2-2	TGTGCCAGTAGGGGACTAGCGGGAGGGATCGGGGAGCTGTTTTTT	CASRGLAGGIGELFF
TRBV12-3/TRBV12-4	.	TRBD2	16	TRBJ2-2	TGTGCCAGCAATTACCTAGCGGGAGGGCCCACCGGGGAGGTGTTTTTT	CASNYLAGGPTGEVFF
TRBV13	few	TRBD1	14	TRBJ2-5	TGTGCCAGCAGCTTATACTCAGGGGGCGAGACCCAGTACTTC	CASSLYSGGETQYF
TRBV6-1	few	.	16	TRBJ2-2	TGTGCCAGCAGTGAAGCCCCCAGTTCGAACACCGGGGAGCTGTTTTTT	CASSEAPSSNTGELFF
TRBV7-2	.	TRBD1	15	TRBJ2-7	TGTGCCAGCAGCTCCGGGACAGTACTCGGGTACGAGCAGTACTTC	CASSSGTVLGYEQYF
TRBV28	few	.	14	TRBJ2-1	TGTGCCAGCAGAGACACGAGCTCCTACAATGAGCAGTTCTTC	CASRDTSSYNEQFF
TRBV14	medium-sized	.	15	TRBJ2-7	TGTGCCAGCAGCCATAGAAGCCACCTAGCCTACGAGCAGTACTTC	CASSHRSHLAYEQYF